This section outlines one TCR beta chain sequence together with its context. Its matching antigen is unknown. Germline V gene lookup returns CDR1 SEHNR and CDR2 FQNEAQ (reference sequence). This CDR3 is built from 16 residues. V was cut by 3 bases and J by 3 bases, with 14 bases left in between. The assay was immunoSEQ multiplex PCR, and TCRdb's table has in-frame clones only and misses some. The sample has just over 80,000 clones; roughly 84% are singletons. Autoimmune disease history or systemic immunosuppression led to patients being barred. This specimen belongs to a study of OX40 agonist ivuxolimab in advanced cancers. Study findings and constraints: At 0.1 to 3.0 mg/kg, CD4+ and CD8+ blood T cells expanded clonally by week 6.

This chain links TRBV7-9 with TRBJ2-2; maybe TRBD2 (5 bases). The TCR was taken from an adult with an advanced solid tumor such as melanoma, head and neck, liver or kidney cancer. This specimen was CD4+ or CD8+ T cells sorted from blood, taken in a trial of the OX40 agonist ivuxolimab. CDR3 nucleotide sequence: TGTGCCAGCAGCTTCCGCTTCGGGAAATACACCGGGGAGCTGTTTTTT. Translation: CASSFRFGKYTGELFF.